This T cell receptor beta chain was identified in a study of cytomegalovirus exposure and HLA in healthy donors. This clone was seen only a few times. The PCR employed 60 Vbeta primers together with 13 Jbeta primers. Some clones are missing from TCRdb's copy, which holds only in-frame ones; the method was immunoSEQ multiplex PCR. The sample includes about 200,000 clones, around 80% of them seen just once. This clonotype was sampled from a woman aged 25 to 39 in good health and CMV-seropositive. Sequencing was performed on PBMCs.

CDR3 nucleotides: TGCGCCAGCAGCCCAAGGCAGGGGAACACCGGGGAGCTGTTTTTT. It codes for CASSPRQGNTGELFF. V and J are TRBV5-1 and TRBJ2-2, with D perhaps matching TRBD1 (5 bases). V gave up 4 bases and J gave up 1 base, with 11 bases separating them. CDR3 length: 15 residues. Germline CDR1 and CDR2: SGHRS and YFSETQ.